These T cell receptor beta chains were read from a single sample in a study of T cell responses to AZD1222 COVID-19 vaccine. Some clones are missing from TCRdb's copy, which holds only in-frame ones; the method was immunoSEQ multiplex PCR. This sample has 84,000 or so clones, with approximately 86% found just once. Sequencing was performed on peripheral blood, taken on day 0 of AZD1222 vaccination. Receptors were obtained from an adult in good health. The CDR3 runs from the conserved cysteine through the conserved F or W. Each record gives: clone size, V gene, J gene, D gene, CDR3 protein, CDR3 DNA. D genes are given only for firm matches. Some rows mark clone size as missing; the rest say once, few, many or name a class of expanded clone.

clone size: -; V gene: TRBV10-3; J gene: TRBJ2-5; D gene: -; CDR3 protein: CAARGGAEETQYF; CDR3 DNA: TGTGCCGCCAGGGGGGGGGCAGAGGAGACCCAGTACTTC
clone size: -; V gene: TRBV19; J gene: TRBJ2-1; D gene: TRBD2; CDR3 protein: CASSTGLAGVEFF; CDR3 DNA: TGTGCCAGTAGTACAGGACTAGCGGGAGTGGAGTTCTTC
clone size: -; V gene: TRBV11-2; J gene: TRBJ2-7; D gene: TRBD1; CDR3 protein: CASRDMTGPFFYEQYF; CDR3 DNA: TGTGCCAGCAGAGACATGACAGGGCCATTCTTCTACGAGCAGTACTTC
clone size: -; V gene: TRBV6-1; J gene: TRBJ1-4; D gene: -; CDR3 protein: CASSEARATNEKLFF; CDR3 DNA: TGTGCCAGCAGTGAAGCGCGTGCAACTAATGAAAAACTGTTTTTT
clone size: -; V gene: TRBV28; J gene: TRBJ2-3; D gene: TRBD1; CDR3 protein: CASSFSGTGPDTQYF; CDR3 DNA: TGTGCCAGCAGTTTTTCCGGGACAGGGCCAGATACGCAGTATTTT
clone size: -; V gene: TRBV5-5; J gene: TRBJ1-2; D gene: -; CDR3 protein: CASSLVGYGYTF; CDR3 DNA: TGTGCCAGCAGCTTGGTCGGGTATGGCTACACCTTC
clone size: once; V gene: TRBV6-5; J gene: TRBJ2-1; D gene: -; CDR3 protein: CASRQGTYNEQFF; CDR3 DNA: TGTGCCAGCAGGCAGGGGACCTACAATGAGCAGTTCTTC
clone size: once; V gene: TRBV6-6; J gene: TRBJ2-7; D gene: -; CDR3 protein: CASLGLNYEQYF; CDR3 DNA: TGTGCCAGCCTTGGACTGAACTACGAGCAGTACTTC
clone size: -; V gene: TRBV25-1; J gene: TRBJ1-6; D gene: TRBD1; CDR3 protein: CASSDLGQGNSSPLHF; CDR3 DNA: TGTGCCAGCAGTGATTTGGGACAGGGTAACAGTTCACCCCTCCACTTT
clone size: -; V gene: TRBV10-3; J gene: TRBJ2-5; D gene: -; CDR3 protein: CAISQGQGDVRGETQYF; CDR3 DNA: TGTGCCATCAGTCAAGGACAGGGAGACGTGCGGGGGGAGACCCAGTACTTC